This T cell receptor beta chain came from a study of metastatic and nonmetastatic thyroid tumors (dated by TCRdb to 2020 to 2022). In terms of the full investigation: For patients with malignant and with benign thyroid disease, the researchers compared repertoires between peripheral blood samples and tumor or nodule tissue samples.

Study-wide findings and limitations: In both blood and tumor samples, TCR beta diversity was reported to be significantly higher in malignant tumors than in benign nodules.

CDR1 and CDR2 were assigned from the germline V gene (reference sequence) as MNHEY and SMNVEV. Reading from cysteine to phenylalanine, the CDR3 counts 16 amino acids. The DNA shown is the 48-base CDR3, in frame from base 1. Libraries came from PCR. The run used an Illumina HiSeq 4000. High-throughput sequencing was used to profile the TCR beta-chain CDR3 region of every patient. In the original analysis: CDR3 differences across clinicopathological groups were used to build a classifier for discriminating distant-metastatic papillary thyroid cancer patients. Repertoire diversity was assessed with the Shannon index, and tumor-blood repertoire similarity with the Morisita-Horn index. TCRdb reprocessed the public reads (quality trimming at Q25 with fastp, clone calling with MiXCR) and kept in-frame beta chains. The V and J calls shown here were made by TCRdb, not taken from the authors' results. In this sample the table shows some 93,000 clones, roughly 13% of which occur a single time. Approximately 11% of the sample is held by the ten biggest clonotypes.

None of the patients had been given any treatment before thyroid surgery. Using T-cell receptor beta sequencing, the study looked back at clinical samples from patients collected from the early 2010s to the late 2010s. This clone has just a few counts. No antigen is known for it. The junction departs from germline at one end; a sequencing error may be responsible. The sequencing sample was made of blood. In this chain, TRBV27 is recombined with TRBJ2-1, with TRBD2 identical over 7 junction bases. The origin of this receptor is a female donor with papillary thyroid cancer or a benign thyroid nodule (not recorded which). Some clones in this sample may be carry-over from other donors' samples. The CDR3 region: CASSLLYGDYYNDQFF. The nucleotide sequence reads TGTGCCAGCAGTTTATTGTACGGGGACTACTACAATGACCAGTTCTTC.